This is a list of T cell receptor beta chains from one sample in a study of blood T cell repertoires in COVID-19. TCRdb's table, derived via immunoSEQ multiplex PCR, lists solely in-frame clones and lacks some. The table includes about 39,000 clones, around 87% detected once. Specimen: peripheral blood. The receptor set was obtained from a man between 50 and 59 years old with active or convalescent COVID-19. CDR3s leave out the opening cysteine and the closing phenylalanine or tryptophan.

CDR3	J	V
ASSLLASGNTGELF	TRBJ2-2	TRBV7-3
ASSEVGPLDGYT	TRBJ1-2	TRBV2
ASNSPGLSYEQY	TRBJ2-7	TRBV28
ASSIVHRVGNQPQH	TRBJ1-5	TRBV19
ASSLEGTGGNEQF	TRBJ2-1	TRBV5-4
ASSSGLAGVDTQY	TRBJ2-3	TRBV7-9
ASSPLAGAYNEQF	TRBJ2-1	TRBV7-3
ASSYSGTESNQPQH	TRBJ1-5	TRBV6-5
ASSLTGGRNTEAF	TRBJ1-1	TRBV4-1
ASSPGTGESYEQY	TRBJ2-7	TRBV18
ASSLVAGDNEQF	TRBJ2-1	TRBV5-4
ATSSPKTSTDTQY	TRBJ2-3	TRBV15
ATSRDGLDSQY	TRBJ2-3	TRBV15
ASSLGQGPDFEAF	TRBJ1-1	TRBV5-5
ASSGQGRREKLF	TRBJ1-4	TRBV6-2/TRBV6-3
ASSPPRGQETTNEKLF	TRBJ1-4	TRBV7-9
ASSLGTGQGTSSGANVLT	TRBJ2-6	TRBV2
ASRLATRTDTQY	TRBJ2-3	TRBV6-5